The 26 T cell receptor beta chains presented below share a single source sample, sequenced in a study of T cell clonality in common variable immunodeficiency (dated by TCRdb to the mid-2010s). The full study reports these points: Fewer deletions and N-nucleotide insertions were reportedly observed in CVID TCRbeta sequences, and highly modified clones with 13 or more V deletions were reportedly absent from CVID TCRbeta sequences.

Libraries came from the immunoSEQ multiplex PCR assay. As stored in TCRdb, this immuneACCESS dataset retains in-frame rearrangements with V and J assigned. A fraction of the clones does not appear; measured against another copy, unresolved V genes explain less than half of the discrepancy, and the remainder lacks a known reason. The table gives about 30,000 clones for this sample, with none occurring only once. In total, the top ten clones hold 5% to 5.5% of the sample. Antigens of these TCRs are unknown. Sequencing was carried out using peripheral blood mononuclear cells. These receptors originate from a human donor with common variable immunodeficiency.

This clone was seen many times. Read coverage stops 3 residues before the CDR3 terminus; the germline J gene supplies the remainder. The chain links TRBV19 to TRBJ2-1; 7 nucleotides align to TRBD1. Unmatched junction bases numbered 6, after V lost 6 bases and J lost 7 bases. The length of the CDR3 is 13 residues. Germline CDR1 LNHDA, CDR2 SQIVND (reference sequence). The CDR3 spells CASRNRGINEQFF. The part of the CDR3 DNA that was read is TGTGCCAGTAGAAACAGGGGTATTAATGAG.

Many counts were recorded for this clone. CDR3: CASSQEGPSNQPQHF. The sequenced CDR3 bases are TGTGCCAGCAGCCAAGAAGGTCCCAGCAATCAGCCC. The J gene is TRBJ1-5, the V gene TRBV14; D is uncertain. With the read ending 3 residues before the CDR3 end, the germline J gene is used to fill in that end. Germline V gene data show CDR1 as SGHDN and CDR2 as FVKESK. There are 15 residues in the CDR3. The V and J ends lost 0 bases and 1 base respectively, with 7 bases between them.

This clone was observed at least ten times. Read sequence stops 3 residues before the CDR3 end, and the germline J gene provides the missing end. The chain uses TRBV5-1 and TRBJ2-5; TRBD1 is a possible D gene (5 bases). The CDR3 length is 15 residues. V dropped 0 bases and J dropped 2 bases, with 11 bases sitting between them. From germline, CDR1 is SGHRS and CDR2 YFSETQ. The DNA read from the CDR3 is TGCGCCAGCAGCTTGGGGGGCGCGAGTCAAGAGACC. Its translation: CASSLGGASQET. The CDR3, in full, reads CASSLGGASQETQYF.

There are a few counts of this clone. Read sequence stops 3 residues before the CDR3 end, and the germline J gene provides the missing end. This chain connects TRBV18 to TRBJ2-7; maybe TRBD1 (6 bases). In germline, CDR1 is KGHSH, CDR2 LQKENI. With 6 bases removed from V and 4 bases from J, the gap between germline ends came to 10 bases. The CDR3 totals 12 residues. CDR3 DNA (partial): TGTGCCAGCTCCTACGGACAGTACGAG. It yields the protein CASSYGQYE. The CDR3 in its entirety is CASSYGQYEQYF.

Points on this clone: The DNA ends 3 residues before the CDR3 does, and the rest of the CDR3 is filled in from the germline J gene. The chain joins TRBV7-9 to TRBJ2-5, with TRBD2 matching 7 bases. The CDR3 spans 14 residues. J lost 3 bases, V lost 1 base, and 2 bases had no gene match. CDR1 is SEHNR and CDR2 is FQNEAQ in the germline V gene (reference sequence). CDR3 DNA (partial): TGTGCCAGCAGCTTAGGGGCGGGGGAAGAGACC. Protein product: CASSLGAGEET. In full, the CDR3 is CASSLGAGEETQYF.

This clone was seen a handful of times. The CDR3 extends 3 residues past the end of the read, so its final part is completed from the germline J gene. V usage is TRBV30 and J usage is TRBJ1-5; possibly TRBD1 for D (6 bases). Trimming pared 5 bases from V and 4 bases from J, leaving 9 bases between. Germline CDR1 and CDR2: GTSNPN and SVGIG (reference sequence). The CDR3 is 12 residues long. CDR3 DNA, as far as it was read: TGTGCCTGGGGAGGGGGAAATCAGCCC. Encoded protein: CAWGGGNQP. The CDR3 in its entirety is CAWGGGNQPQHF.

This clone was recorded a few times. With the read ending 3 residues before the CDR3 end, the germline J gene is used to fill in that end. The chain uses TRBV19 and TRBJ2-3; 12 nucleotides match TRBD2. This CDR3 has 15 amino acids. Germline V gives CDR1 LNHDA, CDR2 SQIVND (reference sequence). The trim removed 4 bases at V and 2 bases at J, leaving 1 base unmatched. CDR3: CASSRLAGVTDTQYF. The covered CDR3 bases are TGTGCCAGTAGTAGACTAGCGGGAGTCACAGATACG.

This clone appeared many times. The CDR3 end is not reached by the read, which stops 3 residues before it; the germline J gene fills it in. This chain connects TRBV18 to TRBJ1-1, with D possibly matching TRBD1 (6 bases). CDR1 and CDR2 from the germline V gene are KGHSH and LQKENI. The CDR3 runs 15 residues. Trimming took off 3 bases at V and 3 bases at J, with 14 bases between the two ends. The CDR3 here is CASSPRQARHTEAFF. The sequenced CDR3 bases are TGTGCCAGCTCACCTAGACAGGCCCGACACACTGAA.

In its sample, this clone was seen many times. The CDR3 is cut off 3 residues early in the read; its end comes from the germline J gene. The J gene is TRBJ1-5, the V gene TRBV5-6; a weak D match, TRBD1 (5 bases). CDR1 is SGHDT, CDR2 YYEEEE, per germline. This CDR3 has 14 residues. The ends were cut back, 5 bases at V and 4 bases at J, with 13 bases in the middle. CDR3 DNA (partial): TGTGCCAGCAGTAAGGGACTGGGAAATCAGCCC. Amino acid sequence: CASSKGLGNQP. The whole CDR3 protein is CASSKGLGNQPQHF.

This clone was seen only a few times. The observed sequence ends 3 residues before the CDR3 terminus, with the missing tail filled in from the germline J gene. The chain is built from TRBV5-1 and TRBJ2-1; the D gene is possibly TRBD1 (6 bases). From germline, CDR1 is SGHRS and CDR2 YFSETQ. V was shortened by 1 base and J by 4 bases, with 9 bases between the two germline ends. The CDR3 length is 14 residues. CDR3: CASSLRDTYNEQFF. The CDR3 bases that were read are TGCGCCAGCAGCTTGAGGGACACTTACAATGAG.

This clone has just a few counts. The read ends 3 residues before the CDR3 terminus; that terminus is restored from the germline J gene. This chain joins TRBV19 and TRBJ1-5; 10 nucleotides agree with TRBD1. The V gene's germline CDR1 is LNHDA and CDR2 SQIVND (reference sequence). The V gene end was trimmed by 5 bases and the J gene end by 6 bases; junction bases not matched to a gene: 7. The CDR3 has 15 residues. The CDR3 sequence: CASSQTGGAFQPQHF. The sequenced CDR3 bases are TGTGCCAGTAGTCAGACAGGGGGCGCTTTTCAGCCC.

This clone was detected only a few times. The CDR3 goes on 3 residues after the read ends, and that part is filled in from the germline J gene. V is TRBV7-2 and J is TRBJ1-5; D not certain. V gave up 2 bases and J gave up 6 bases, with 14 bases separating them. Germline CDR1 is SGHTA and CDR2 is FQGNSA. The CDR3 sequence is 15 residues long. This chain's CDR3 is CASSLLANMGQPQHF. Partial CDR3 DNA: TGTGCCAGCAGCTTACTAGCTAACATGGGTCAGCCC.

This clone was counted at least ten times. The read stops 3 residues short of the end of the CDR3; the missing end is completed from the germline J gene. The chain combines TRBV18 with TRBJ2-3; D uncertain. V was pared by 3 bases and J by 1 base, with 14 bases between. This CDR3 is 16 amino acids long. From germline, CDR1 is KGHSH and CDR2 LQKENI. CDR3 DNA, as far as it was read: TGTGCCAGCTCACCGCAGTCGCTAGTCCGCACAGATACG. Protein product: CASSPQSLVRTDT. The CDR3 in its entirety is CASSPQSLVRTDTQYF. The variable domain in full, completed from reference TRBV18 and TRBJ2-3, reads NAGVMQNPRHLVRRRGQEARLRCSPMKGHSHVYWYRQLPEEGLKFMVYLQKENIIDESGMPKERFSAEFPKEGPSILRIQQVVRGDSAAYFCASSPQSLVRTDTQYFGPGTRLTVL.

As regards this clone: The read gets to within 3 residues of the CDR3 end, and the germline J gene fills in the rest. The chain joins TRBV7-9 to TRBJ1-1; no clear D. The germline gives CDR1 SEHNR, CDR2 FQNEAQ (reference sequence). The ends were cut back, 5 bases at V and 1 base at J, with 5 bases in the middle. This CDR3 spans 12 amino acids. The CDR3 protein is CASSPKNTEAFF. The sequenced part of the CDR3 DNA is TGTGCCAGCAGCCCCAAGAACACTGAA.

At least ten counts were recorded for this clone. Read sequence stops 3 residues before the CDR3 end, and the germline J gene provides the missing end. The V gene is TRBV12-3 or TRBV12-4, the J gene TRBJ2-1; D is unclear. The V and J ends lost 4 bases and 0 bases respectively, with 16 bases between them. The CDR3 runs 17 residues. Partial CDR3 DNA: TGTGCCAGCAGTTCCCCTTTGCGGTTCAGCTCCTACAATGAG. Its protein is CASSSPLRFSSYNE. The whole CDR3 protein is CASSSPLRFSSYNEQFF.

This clone was seen a few times. Coverage ceases 3 residues before the CDR3 finishes, and the germline J gene fills in the end. The chain links TRBV30 to TRBJ1-6; 7 nucleotides align to TRBD1. Germline-derived CDR1 and CDR2 are GTSNPN and SVGIG (reference sequence). CDR3 length: 14 amino acids. V lost 4 bases, J lost 7 bases, and 7 bases stayed unmatched. CDR3 protein: CAWKPQGINSPLHF. The CDR3 bases that were read are TGTGCCTGGAAACCACAGGGGATCAATTCACCC.

A word on this clone: The sequenced fragment ends 3 residues before the CDR3 boundary, so the rest is inferred from the germline J gene. This chain joins TRBV19 and TRBJ2-7; a possible D gene is TRBD1 (6 bases). Per the germline V gene, CDR1 is LNHDA and CDR2 is SQIVND (reference sequence). CDR3 length: 14 amino acids. V lost 3 bases and J lost 2, with 11 bases in between. The CDR3 sequence: CASSMAGEAYEQYF. The part of the CDR3 DNA that was read is TGTGCCAGTAGTATGGCAGGGGAAGCCTACGAG.

Note on this clone: Read sequence stops 3 residues before the CDR3 end, and the germline J gene provides the missing end. V is TRBV19 and J is TRBJ1-1; D may be TRBD1 (5 bases). V lost 3 bases, J lost 0 bases, and 11 bases lay in between. Germline CDR1 LNHDA, CDR2 SQIVND (reference sequence). The length of the CDR3 is 15 residues. This chain's CDR3 is CASSINARVNTEAFF. The CDR3 bases that were read are TGTGCCAGTAGTATTAACGCCAGGGTGAACACTGAA.

Ten or more counts support this clone. The CDR3 is cut off 3 residues early in the read; its end comes from the germline J gene. This chain joins TRBV6-1 and TRBJ2-1, with D perhaps matching TRBD1 (5 bases). Trimming pared 3 bases from V and 6 bases from J, leaving 9 bases between. Germline lookup yields CDR1 MNHNS and CDR2 SASEGT. The CDR3 sequence is 13 residues long. Incomplete CDR3 DNA: TGTGCCAGCAGTGAGAGGACATTCAATGAG. Amino acids: CASSERTFNE. The entire CDR3 is CASSERTFNEQFF.

This clone was counted a few times. From the germline J gene comes the end of the CDR3, since the read stops 3 residues before it. The rearrangement links TRBV7-3 to TRBJ2-5, with 7 nucleotides matching TRBD2. The CDR3 consists of 13 residues. V lost 8 bases to trimming and J lost 1 base; unmatched junction nucleotides: 4. In germline, CDR1 is SGHTA, CDR2 FQGTGA. The CDR3 sequence is CASGRGVQETQYF. The covered CDR3 bases are TGTGCCAGCGGACGGGGGGTCCAAGAGACC.

This clone was counted between two and nine times. The sequence runs out 3 residues before the end of the CDR3; the remainder is reconstructed from the germline J gene. The chain is built from TRBV30 and TRBJ1-1; D is perhaps TRBD1 (6 bases). Germline V gene sequence: CDR1 GTSNPN, CDR2 SVGIG (reference sequence). V lost 4 bases and J lost 5, with 14 bases in between. There are 13 residues in the CDR3. CDR3 DNA (partial): TGTGCCTGGAATCTCAGGGGTGGTACTGAA. Its protein product is CAWNLRGGTE. The CDR3 reads in full as CAWNLRGGTEAFF.

This clone occurred a few times. The CDR3 is cut off 3 residues early in the read; its end comes from the germline J gene. This sequence joins TRBV2 and TRBJ1-1, with TRBD1 matching over 9 bases. This CDR3 spans 16 amino acids. V was pared by 7 bases and J by 3 bases, with 12 bases of the junction left unmatched. CDR1 is SNHLY and CDR2 is FYNNEI in the germline V gene. The CDR3 DNA, read in part, is TGTGCCAGCATGTTCGGGACAGGGAGTTTTGACACTGAA. Its translation: CASMFGTGSFDTE. In full, the CDR3 reads CASMFGTGSFDTEAFF.

As regards this clone: Read coverage stops 3 residues before the CDR3 terminus; the germline J gene supplies the remainder. V and J are TRBV18 and TRBJ1-5; D is uncertain. The CDR3 length is 14 residues. Between the trimmed V and J ends, which lost 1 base and 4 bases, there was a span of 8 bases. Germline V gene lookup returns CDR1 KGHSH and CDR2 LQKENI. Incomplete CDR3 DNA: TGTGCCAGCTCACCACAGTCAGAAAATCAGCCC. Protein: CASSPQSENQP. The entire CDR3 sequence reads CASSPQSENQPQHF.

This clone was seen only a few times. Read data end 3 residues before the CDR3 end; the end is taken from the germline J gene. The rearrangement uses TRBV7-7 and TRBJ1-3; D is ambiguous. This CDR3 contains 15 residues. CDR1 SSHAT and CDR2 FNYEAQ come from the germline V gene (reference sequence). The germline V and J ends were trimmed by 3 bases and 2 bases, with 11 bases remaining between them. The CDR3 sequence is CASSLTAGPGNTIYF. CDR3 DNA (partial): TGTGCCAGCAGCTTGACGGCGGGCCCTGGAAACACC.

The sample holds a few counts of this clone. Read coverage stops 3 residues before the CDR3 terminus; the germline J gene supplies the remainder. The chain carries TRBV20-1 and TRBJ2-7; TRBD1 matches 8 bases. The V gene end was trimmed by 6 bases and the J gene end by 4 bases; junction bases not matched to a gene: 11. The CDR3 consists of 14 residues. Germline-derived CDR1 and CDR2 are DFQATT and SNEGSKA (reference sequence). CDR3 DNA, as far as it was read: TGCAGTGCCAACGCCGGGACAGGAGTTTACGAG. This translates into CSANAGTGVYE. The entire CDR3 protein is CSANAGTGVYEQYF.

This clone was picked up many times. The read halts 3 residues ahead of the CDR3 end, with the missing end drawn from the germline J gene. This rearrangement joins TRBV20-1 to TRBJ2-3; perhaps TRBD2 as D (6 bases). Trimming removed 6 bases from V and 2 bases from J, with 21 bases in between. The length of the CDR3 is 16 residues. Germline CDR1 and CDR2: DFQATT and SNEGSKA (reference sequence). The CDR3 bases that were read are TGCAGTGCAACACCCCGTGGCGGGGCTACCACAGATACG. It encodes CSATPRGGATTDT. The CDR3 as a whole reads CSATPRGGATTDTQYF.